This T cell receptor beta chain emerged from a study of vaccination and CD4 T cells after COVID-19. Whole-study context: Convalescent donors were composed of six males and four females, of whom two were Hispanic.

With the Oncomine TCR Beta short-read assay, DNA from cultured CD4+ T cells was sequenced. Genomic DNA extraction was carried out from cultured CD4+ T cells. TCRdb fed the PCR reads into MiXCR, producing one record per CDR3 protein. The table records 9,500 to 15,000 distinct CDR3 sequences, under 75% of them present only once. As for treatment: 10-day PBMC culture with coronavirus spike peptide pools or control peptides (ViraFEST assay). Points on this clonotype: What it recognizes is unknown.

This CDR3 region has 16 residues. Trimming cost V 5 bases and J 5 bases; bases outside gene matches: 12. From germline, CDR1 is SGHRS and CDR2 YFSETQ. The clonotype originates from a human donor who had recovered from COVID-19. The starting material was CD4+ T cells from blood, cultured in vitro, obtained before SARS-CoV-2 vaccination. The chain joins TRBV5-1 to TRBJ1-1, with 10 bases identical to TRBD1. The CDR3 loop reads CASRRTGTGDGTEAFF. For the CDR3, the DNA is TGCGCCAGCAGGCGGACCGGGACAGGGGATGGTACTGAAGCTTTCTTT.